Each of the 23 T cell receptor beta chains below was sequenced from the same sample in a study of cytomegalovirus exposure and HLA in healthy donors (dated by TCRdb to 2016 to 2017). Receptors were amplified or captured by the immunoSEQ multiplex PCR assay. For the multiplex PCR, a mixture combining 60 forward primers for TCR Vbeta segments and 13 reverse primers for TCR Jbeta segments was used. TCRdb took this table from immuneACCESS and kept in-frame rearrangements with V and J called. Such tables lack part of the clones; where checked against another copy, unresolved V genes explain under half of the gap, and the rest is unexplained. This sample is represented by fewer than 95,000 clones; about 60% of them were singletons. In total, the top ten clones hold roughly 6.7% of the sample. Sequences were obtained from PBMCs. All receptors derive from a woman in her twenties or thirties in good health and CMV-seronegative.

This clone came up once. The chain has TRBV7-8 and TRBJ2-3; 7 bases line up with TRBD2. This CDR3 is built from 14 residues. With V trimmed by 2 bases and J by 6 bases, 5 bases remained unmatched. From germline, CDR1 is SGHVS and CDR2 FQNEAQ. In DNA, the CDR3 is TGTGCCAGCAGCTTATTGAGCGGGATGGATACGCAGTATTTT. It is translated as CASSLLSGMDTQYF.

This clone was seen a single time. The chain uses TRBV20-1 and TRBJ2-3; D ambiguous. Germline values: CDR1 DFQATT, CDR2 SNEGSKA (reference sequence). CDR3 length equals 11 residues. Trimming left V 6 bases short and J 2 bases short, with 6 bases between. CDR3 in DNA: TGCAGTGCGGGCTTCACAGATACGCAGTATTTT. Translating gives CSAGFTDTQYF.

V gene TRBV10-3 combines with J gene TRBJ1-1; perhaps TRBD1 as D (5 bases). The CDR3 consists of 14 residues. The germline V gene encodes CDR1 ENHRY and CDR2 SYGVKD. The V end was cut by 6 bases, the J end by 1 base, with 12 bases between. For the CDR3, the DNA is TGTGCCATCAGGACATCCGGGGGGAACACTGAAGCTTTCTTT. This translates into CAIRTSGGNTEAFF.

The chain joins TRBV10-3 to TRBJ2-5; 7 positions agree with TRBD2. Germline CDR1 reads ENHRY; CDR2 reads SYGVKD. V dropped 4 bases and J dropped 0; count of bases not matched to a gene: 8. There are 16 residues in the CDR3. The CDR3 protein is CAISGRGSGHQETQYF. In nucleotides, the CDR3 is TGTGCCATCAGTGGAAGGGGTAGCGGGCACCAAGAGACCCAGTACTTC.

J is TRBJ2-5 and V is TRBV10-3, with D tentatively TRBD2 (6 bases). CDR1 is ENHRY, CDR2 SYGVKD, per germline. The CDR3 has 15 residues. Trimming removed 0 bases at V and 6 bases at J, with 14 bases between. The CDR3 protein is CAISESGPGSQTQYF. In nucleotides, the CDR3 is TGTGCCATCAGTGAGTCCGGCCCCGGGAGCCAGACCCAGTACTTC.

This chain uses TRBV5-1 with TRBJ1-2; weak D call: TRBD1 (6 bases). This CDR3 region has 14 residues. Germline V gives CDR1 SGHRS, CDR2 YFSETQ. The V end was cut by 0 bases, the J end by 4 bases, with 10 bases between. CDR3 sequence (DNA): TGCGCCAGCAGCTTGGGACAGGACATCTATGGCTACACCTTC. As protein: CASSLGQDIYGYTF.

This chain joins TRBV7-2 and TRBJ2-7, with 8 bases matching TRBD1. V was clipped by 1 base and J by 1 base; unmatched bases: 0. The germline V gene encodes CDR1 SGHTA and CDR2 FQGNSA. The length of the CDR3 is 14 residues. CDR3 sequence reads: CASSLGTGSYEQYF. DNA for the CDR3: TGTGCCAGCAGCTTAGGGACAGGGTCCTACGAGCAGTACTTC.

The genes are TRBV5-4 and TRBJ2-7; 10 bases match TRBD2. The germline V gene has CDR1 SGHNT and CDR2 YYREEE (reference sequence). This CDR3 has 14 amino acids. The junction had 6 bases not matched to a gene; V was cut back by 5 bases and J by 4 bases. The CDR3 region is CASSPGTSAYEQYF. In DNA form, the CDR3 reads TGTGCCAGCAGTCCCGGGACTAGCGCTTACGAGCAGTACTTC.

This chain links TRBV19 with TRBJ2-7; 7 bases are shared with TRBD2. V shed 11 bases and J 2 bases; nucleotides not matched to a gene: 9. Germline loops: CDR1 LNHDA, CDR2 SQIVND (reference sequence). This CDR3 is built from 13 residues. The CDR3 region has the DNA TGTGCCGAAGGACTAGGCGGGACCTACGAGCAGTACTTC. Its translation: CAEGLGGTYEQYF.

This clone was seen a few times. The gene calls are TRBV4-2 and TRBJ1-5, with a weak D call TRBD1 (6 bases). The CDR3 length is 16 residues. V lost 0 bases, J lost 5 bases, and 14 bases lay in between. CDR1 is LGHNA, CDR2 YNFKEQ, per germline. CDR3 residues: CASSQDRTEGYQPQHF. CDR3 nucleotides: TGTGCCAGCAGCCAAGATAGGACAGAGGGGTATCAGCCCCAGCATTTT.

V is TRBV10-3 and J is TRBJ1-2, with a weak D call TRBD1 (5 bases). The CDR3 loop spans 13 amino acids. Germline CDR1 ENHRY, CDR2 SYGVKD. The V gene lost 4 bases and the J gene lost 8 bases, with 14 bases spanning the gap. CDR3 protein: CAISAQGGRGYTF. The CDR3 DNA reads as TGTGCCATCAGTGCGCAGGGAGGTAGGGGCTACACCTTC.

The rearrangement links TRBV5-1 to TRBJ2-3; 8 bases fit TRBD2. With V trimmed by 2 bases and J by 0 bases, 2 bases remained unmatched. The CDR3 spans 15 residues. Germline-derived CDR1 and CDR2 are SGHRS and YFSETQ. CDR3 bases: TGCGCCAGCAGCTTTAGCGGGAAGAGCACAGATACGCAGTATTTT. Its protein is CASSFSGKSTDTQYF.

The chain joins TRBV29-1 to TRBJ2-3, with 8 positions matching TRBD2. The CDR3 runs 14 residues. Germline lookup yields CDR1 SQVTM and CDR2 ANQGSEA. With V trimmed by 4 bases and J by 6 bases, 9 bases remained unmatched. CDR3 protein: CSVGRGGGLDTQYF. The CDR3 DNA follows: TGCAGCGTTGGCCGTGGCGGGGGGCTGGATACGCAGTATTTT.

This chain uses TRBV9 with TRBJ2-7; tentatively, D is TRBD1 (8 bases). The V end lost 3 bases, the J end lost 2 bases, and 18 bases lay between the germline ends. The CDR3 runs 16 residues. Germline V gene sequence: CDR1 SGDLS, CDR2 YYNGEE. This CDR3 reads CASSAGGQVETYEQYF. In DNA, the CDR3 is TGTGCCAGCAGCGCGGGGGGACAGGTGGAAACCTACGAGCAGTACTTC.

The V and J genes are TRBV4-1 and TRBJ2-2; D gene ambiguous. Between the trimmed V and J ends, which lost 1 base and 6 bases, there was a span of 12 bases. Germline CDR1 is MGHRA and CDR2 is YSYEKL. This CDR3 region has 15 residues. The CDR3 sequence is CASSQVRLSAGELFF. The DNA of the CDR3 is TGCGCCAGCAGCCAAGTGAGGTTGAGCGCCGGGGAGCTGTTTTTT.

This clone appeared a few times. The chain joins TRBV27 to TRBJ1-1, with 8 bases lining up with TRBD1. This CDR3 contains 15 residues. V was clipped by 5 bases and J by 0 bases; unmatched bases: 5. The germline gives CDR1 MNHEY, CDR2 SMNVEV (reference sequence). The CDR3, as DNA: TGTGCCAGCAGTCCACTGACAGGGGTGAACACTGAAGCTTTCTTT. Protein product: CASSPLTGVNTEAFF.

The chain combines TRBV5-1 with TRBJ1-1; D is ambiguous. Germline V gene lookup returns CDR1 SGHRS and CDR2 YFSETQ. This CDR3 comprises 12 residues. V was clipped by 1 base and J by 6 bases, with 7 bases between them. CDR3: CASSLSEAEAFF. CDR3 bases: TGCGCCAGCAGCTTGAGCGAGGCTGAAGCTTTCTTT.

There are a few counts of this clone. The chain recombines TRBV5-1 with TRBJ2-1, with 11 bases aligning to TRBD2. Germline V gene lookup returns CDR1 SGHRS and CDR2 YFSETQ. The CDR3 is made up of 15 amino acids. Trimming cost V 1 base and J 6 bases; bases outside gene matches: 3. CDR3 nucleotides: TGCGCCAGCAGCTTGATTAGCGGGAGGGCCAATGAGCAGTTCTTC. This codes for CASSLISGRANEQFF. Full variable domain (rest looked up from reference TRBV5-1 and TRBJ2-1): KAGVTQTPRYLIKTRGQQVTLSCSPISGHRSVSWYQQTPGQGLQFLFEYFSETQRNKGNFPGRFSGRQFSNSRSEMNVSTLELGDSALYLCASSLISGRANEQFFGPGTRLTVL.

There are a few counts of this clone. The chain uses TRBV5-5 and TRBJ1-6; TRBD1 might be the D (5 bases). In germline, CDR1 is SGHKS, CDR2 YYEKEE (reference sequence). There are 13 residues in the CDR3. The V end lost 1 base, the J end lost 9 bases, and 8 bases lay between the germline ends. In nucleotides, the CDR3 is TGTGCCAGCAGCTTGTCCAGGGTTTCACCCCTCCACTTT. This gives the protein CASSLSRVSPLHF.

This clone was seen only a few times. The chain recombines TRBV10-1 with TRBJ2-3; 8 bases are shared with TRBD1. Germline V gene data show CDR1 as WNHNN and CDR2 as SYGVQD (reference sequence). Trimming at V came to 6 bases and at J to 2 bases, leaving 4 bases not matched to a gene. CDR3 length: 14 residues. CDR3 sequence: CASSDRGITDTQYF. In DNA form, the CDR3 reads TGCGCCAGCAGCGACAGGGGCATCACAGATACGCAGTATTTT.

The CDR3 spells CASSQDNSAQGKMSGYTF. CDR3 nucleotides: TGCGCCAGCAGCCAAGATAATTCAGCGCAGGGCAAGATGTCGGGCTACACCTTC. The chain combines TRBV4-1 with TRBJ1-2, with TRBD1 as a possible D gene (5 bases). The V and J ends lost 0 bases and 8 bases respectively, with 25 bases between them. In germline, CDR1 is MGHRA, CDR2 YSYEKL. The CDR3 consists of 18 residues.

The chain links TRBV28 to TRBJ2-3; TRBD2 matches at 9 bases. Per germline, CDR1 MDHEN and CDR2 SYDVKM. V shed 5 bases and J 3 bases; nucleotides not matched to a gene: 9. The CDR3 covers 16 residues. The CDR3 sequence is CASSLGLAITTDTQYF. DNA of the CDR3: TGTGCCAGCAGTCTGGGACTAGCTATTACAACAGATACGCAGTATTTT.

The chain links TRBV28 to TRBJ1-5; possible D gene TRBD1, 6 bases. The CDR3 sequence is 17 residues long. Trimming took 4 bases from V and 3 from J, leaving 19 bases between them. Per the germline V gene, CDR1 is MDHEN and CDR2 is SYDVKM. CDR3: CASSSGLGAYNNQPQHF. CDR3 sequence (DNA): TGTGCCAGCAGTTCAGGCTTGGGGGCGTATAACAATCAGCCCCAGCATTTT.